Below, one T cell receptor beta chain is given with its context. Its antigen is currently unknown. The data originate from a study of a mutant IDH1 vaccine in newly diagnosed glioma. Study overall: Commencement of vaccination occurred 4-6 weeks following radiotherapy alone, or concurrently with temozolomide cycles. Former treatment meant radiotherapy, temozolomide, or both; the majority had gotten both.

Germline CDR1 and CDR2: ENHRY and SYGVKD. This CDR3 contains 14 residues. Trimming pared 4 bases from V and 0 bases from J, leaving 9 bases between. Notes on the study in general: Pseudoprogression appeared unlinked to shifts in leading peripheral T cell clonotypes.

Sample time point: week 35, safety follow-up. Alongside topical imiquimod, each dose of vaccine comprised 300 ug of mutant IDH1 20-mer peptide. Clones were read by immunoSEQ multiplex PCR, and TCRdb kept only the in-frame ones, dropping some. The sample has 25,000 to 40,000 clones; roughly 79% are singletons. The sample was PBMCs, taken from a glioma patient whose treatment included an IDH1 peptide vaccine. The source of this sequence is a woman in her 30s with glioma. Some clones in this sample may be carry-over from other donors' samples. V is TRBV10-3 and J is TRBJ1-1, with D tentatively TRBD1 (6 bases). CDR3: CAISVQGLNTEAFF. The CDR3 coding sequence is TGTGCCATCAGTGTGCAGGGGTTGAACACTGAAGCTTTCTTT.